The entry that follows covers one T cell receptor (beta chain) sequence. This sample is part of a study of blood T cell repertoires in COVID-19. About the research overall: Italy, Spain and the United States were the sources of the convalescent and acute COVID-19 samples. T cells, B-cell-depleted T cells, or PBMCs supplied cDNA or gDNA.

This CDR3 is built from 15 residues. From germline, CDR1 is SGHVS and CDR2 FNYEAQ. With 2 bases removed from V and 7 bases from J, the gap between germline ends came to 14 bases. Cohort assignment relied on participant-reported clinical history. Assay: immunoSEQ multiplex PCR; the TCRdb copy retains only in-frame clones and omits some. In the table there are around 180,000 clones, 70% to 85% of which are singletons. J is TRBJ1-4 and V is TRBV7-6; D might be TRBD1 (6 bases). Sequencing input: PBMCs or T cells enriched from blood (not recorded which). The sequence was obtained from a man aged 45-60 years who had recovered from COVID-19. The CDR3 spells CASSLPGAMSEKLFF. The DNA for the CDR3 is TGTGCCAGCAGCTTACCAGGGGCGATGAGTGAAAAACTGTTTTTT.